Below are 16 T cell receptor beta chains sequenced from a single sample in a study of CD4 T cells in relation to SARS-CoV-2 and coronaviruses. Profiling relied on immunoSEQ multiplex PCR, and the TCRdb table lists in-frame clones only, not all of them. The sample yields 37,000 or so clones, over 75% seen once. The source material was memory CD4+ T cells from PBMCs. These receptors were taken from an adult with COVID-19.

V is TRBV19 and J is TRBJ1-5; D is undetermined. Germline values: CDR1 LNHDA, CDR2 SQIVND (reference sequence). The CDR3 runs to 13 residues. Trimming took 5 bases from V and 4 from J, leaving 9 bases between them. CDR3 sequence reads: CASSANQNQPQHF. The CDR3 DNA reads TGTGCCAGTAGTGCCAATCAAAATCAGCCCCAGCATTTT.

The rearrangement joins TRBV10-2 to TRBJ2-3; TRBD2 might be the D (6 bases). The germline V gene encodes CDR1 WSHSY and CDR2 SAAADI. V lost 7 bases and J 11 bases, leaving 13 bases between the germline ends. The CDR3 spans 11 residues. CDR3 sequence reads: CASIAAREQYF. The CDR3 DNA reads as TGCGCCAGCATAGCGGCCAGGGAGCAGTATTTT.

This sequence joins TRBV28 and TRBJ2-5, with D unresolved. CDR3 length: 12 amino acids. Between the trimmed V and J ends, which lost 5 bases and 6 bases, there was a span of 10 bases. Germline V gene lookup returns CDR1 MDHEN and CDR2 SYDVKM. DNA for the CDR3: TGTGCCAGCAGTCCAACTATTCAGACCCAGTACTTC. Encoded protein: CASSPTIQTQYF.

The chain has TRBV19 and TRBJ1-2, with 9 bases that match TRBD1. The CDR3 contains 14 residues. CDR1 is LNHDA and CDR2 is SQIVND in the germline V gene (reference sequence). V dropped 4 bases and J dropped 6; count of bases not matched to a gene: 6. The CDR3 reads CASSKTGQGNGYTF. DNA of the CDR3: TGTGCCAGTAGTAAAACGGGACAGGGAAATGGCTACACCTTC.

CDR3 sequence: CASTVKAGQGASEAFF. The CDR3 DNA reads TGTGCCAGCACCGTGAAAGCGGGACAGGGGGCCTCTGAAGCTTTCTTT. This chain connects TRBV28 to TRBJ1-1; 12 nucleotides agree with TRBD1. From germline, CDR1 is MDHEN and CDR2 SYDVKM. V shed 7 bases, J shed 6 bases, and the junction held 12 bases outside the gene matches. The CDR3 totals 16 residues.

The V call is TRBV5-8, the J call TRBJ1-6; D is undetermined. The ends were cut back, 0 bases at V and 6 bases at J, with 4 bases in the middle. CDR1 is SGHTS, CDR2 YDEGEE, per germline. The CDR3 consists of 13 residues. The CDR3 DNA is TGTGCCAGCAGCTTGGACGGTAATTCACCCCTCCACTTT. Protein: CASSLDGNSPLHF.

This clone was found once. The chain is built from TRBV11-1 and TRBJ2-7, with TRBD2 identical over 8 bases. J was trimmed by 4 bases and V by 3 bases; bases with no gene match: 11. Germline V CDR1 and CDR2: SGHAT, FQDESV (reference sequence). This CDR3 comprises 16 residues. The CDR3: CASSFGGREGQYEQYF. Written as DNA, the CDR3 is TGTGCCAGCAGCTTCGGGGGTCGGGAGGGCCAATACGAGCAGTACTTC. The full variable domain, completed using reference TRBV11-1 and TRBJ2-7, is EAEVAQSPRYKITEKSQAVAFWCDPISGHATLYWYRQILGQGPELLVQFQDESVVDDSQLPKDRFSAERLKGVDSTLKIQPAELGDSAMYLCASSFGGREGQYEQYFGPGTRLTVT.

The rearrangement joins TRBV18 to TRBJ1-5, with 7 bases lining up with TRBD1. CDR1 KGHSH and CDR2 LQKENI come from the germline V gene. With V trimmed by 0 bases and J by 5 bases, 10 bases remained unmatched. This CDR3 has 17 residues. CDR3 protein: CASSPPGAGGPHQPQHF. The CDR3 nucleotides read TGTGCCAGCTCACCACCGGGGGCAGGGGGACCTCATCAGCCCCAGCATTTT.

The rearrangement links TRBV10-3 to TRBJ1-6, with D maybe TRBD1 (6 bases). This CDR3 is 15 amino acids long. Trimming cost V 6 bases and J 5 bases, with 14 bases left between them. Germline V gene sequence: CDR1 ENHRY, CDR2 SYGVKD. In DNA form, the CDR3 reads TGTGCCATCAGCGAACGGACAGTCAATAATTCACCCCTCCACTTT. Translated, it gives CAISERTVNNSPLHF.

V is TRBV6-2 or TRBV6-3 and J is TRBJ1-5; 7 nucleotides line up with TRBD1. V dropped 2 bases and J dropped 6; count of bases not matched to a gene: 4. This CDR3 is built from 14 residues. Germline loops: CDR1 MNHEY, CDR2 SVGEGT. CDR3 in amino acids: CASSYQGVGQPQHF. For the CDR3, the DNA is TGTGCCAGCAGTTACCAGGGGGTAGGTCAGCCCCAGCATTTT.

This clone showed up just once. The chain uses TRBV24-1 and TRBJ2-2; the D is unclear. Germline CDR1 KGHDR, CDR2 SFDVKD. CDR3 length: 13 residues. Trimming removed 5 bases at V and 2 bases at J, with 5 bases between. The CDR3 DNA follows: TGTGCCACCAGTGCCACAAACACCGGGGAGCTGTTTTTT. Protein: CATSATNTGELFF.

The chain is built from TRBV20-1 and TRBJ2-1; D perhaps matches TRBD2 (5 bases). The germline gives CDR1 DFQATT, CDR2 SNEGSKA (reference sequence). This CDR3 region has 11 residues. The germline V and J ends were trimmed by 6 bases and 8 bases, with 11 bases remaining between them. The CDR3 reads CSASLADEQFF. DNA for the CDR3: TGCAGTGCCTCGCTAGCTGATGAGCAGTTCTTC.

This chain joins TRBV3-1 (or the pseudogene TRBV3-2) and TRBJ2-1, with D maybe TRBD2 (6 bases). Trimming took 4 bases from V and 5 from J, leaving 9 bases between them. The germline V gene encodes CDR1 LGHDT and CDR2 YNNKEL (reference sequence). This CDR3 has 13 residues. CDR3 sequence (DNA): TGTGCCAGCAGCCCGCGGGGAAACAATGAGCAGTTCTTC. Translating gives CASSPRGNNEQFF.

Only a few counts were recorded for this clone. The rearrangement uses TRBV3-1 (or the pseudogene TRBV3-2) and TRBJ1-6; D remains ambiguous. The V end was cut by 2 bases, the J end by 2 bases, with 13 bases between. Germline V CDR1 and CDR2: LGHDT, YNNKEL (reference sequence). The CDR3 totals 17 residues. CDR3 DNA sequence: TGTGCCAGCAGCCAATTGCCGGGGTCGACCTATAATTCACCCCTCCACTTT. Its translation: CASSQLPGSTYNSPLHF.

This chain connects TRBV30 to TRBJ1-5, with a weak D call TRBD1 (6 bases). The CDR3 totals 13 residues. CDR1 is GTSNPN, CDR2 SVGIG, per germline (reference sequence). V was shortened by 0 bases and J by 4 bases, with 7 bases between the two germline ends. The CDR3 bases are TGTGCCTGGAGTGTGGGGGCTAATCAGCCCCAGCATTTT. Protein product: CAWSVGANQPQHF.

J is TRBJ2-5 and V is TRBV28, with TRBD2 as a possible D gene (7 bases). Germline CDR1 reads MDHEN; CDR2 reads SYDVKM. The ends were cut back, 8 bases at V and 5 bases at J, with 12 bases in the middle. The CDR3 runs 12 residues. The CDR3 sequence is CASGGGSETQYF. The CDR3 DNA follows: TGTGCCAGCGGGGGCGGGAGTGAGACCCAGTACTTC.